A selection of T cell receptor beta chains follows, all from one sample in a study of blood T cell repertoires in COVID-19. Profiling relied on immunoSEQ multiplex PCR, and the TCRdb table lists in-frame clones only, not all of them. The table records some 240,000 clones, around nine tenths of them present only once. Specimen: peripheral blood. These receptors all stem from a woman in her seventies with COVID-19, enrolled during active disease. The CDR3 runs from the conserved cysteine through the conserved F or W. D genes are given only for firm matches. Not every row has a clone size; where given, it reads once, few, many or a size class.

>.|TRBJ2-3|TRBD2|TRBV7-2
CASSLAQRERYTQYF
TGTGCCAGCAGCTTAGCCCAGCGGGAGCGATATACGCAGTATTTT
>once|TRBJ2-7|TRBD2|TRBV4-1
CASSQVLWREDTYEQYF
TGCGCCAGCAGCCAAGTACTATGGCGGGAGGACACCTACGAGCAGTACTTC
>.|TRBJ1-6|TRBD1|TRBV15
CATSSLTGNNGSPLHF
TGTGCCACCAGCAGCCTGACAGGGAATAATGGTTCACCCCTCCACTTT
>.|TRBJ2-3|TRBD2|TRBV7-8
CASSPHLAGGYEKNTDTQYF
TGTGCCAGCAGCCCGCATCTAGCGGGGGGGTACGAAAAGAACACAGATACGCAGTATTTT
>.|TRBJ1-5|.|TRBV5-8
CASTMRLRGGGSNQPQHF
TGTGCCAGCACCATGCGGCTTAGGGGGGGCGGTAGCAATCAGCCCCAGCATTTT
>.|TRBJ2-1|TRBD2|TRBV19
CASSPRPGGEQFF
TGTGCCAGTAGTCCCCGGCCGGGGGGTGAGCAGTTCTTC
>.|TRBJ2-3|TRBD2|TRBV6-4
CASSVRLAGGLDTQYF
TGTGCCAGCAGTGTCCGGCTAGCGGGAGGTTTAGATACGCAGTATTTT
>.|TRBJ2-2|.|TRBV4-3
CASSVLAVPNTGELFF
TGCGCCAGCAGTGTTTTAGCGGTACCGAACACCGGGGAGCTGTTTTTT
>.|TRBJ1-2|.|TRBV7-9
CASSLGQGNGYTF
TGTGCCAGCAGCTTAGGCCAGGGGAACGGCTACACCTTC
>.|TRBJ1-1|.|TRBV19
CASSMQGNTEAFF
TGTGCCAGTAGTATGCAGGGGAACACTGAAGCTTTCTTT
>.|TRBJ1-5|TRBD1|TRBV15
CATSRGGQVLNQPQHF
TGTGCCACCAGCAGAGGGGGACAGGTTCTCAATCAGCCCCAGCATTTT
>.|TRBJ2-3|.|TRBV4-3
CASSQDMGGADTQYF
TGCGCCAGCAGCCAAGATATGGGGGGAGCAGATACGCAGTATTTT
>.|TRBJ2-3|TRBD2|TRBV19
CASSPKTSLGTDTQYF
TGTGCCAGTAGTCCTAAGACTAGCCTCGGCACAGATACGCAGTATTTT
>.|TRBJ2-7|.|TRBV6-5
CASSYSVSSSYEQYF
TGTGCCAGCAGTTACAGTGTTAGCTCATCCTACGAGCAGTACTTC
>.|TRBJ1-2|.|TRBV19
CASSQGLANYGYTF
TGTGCCAGTAGTCAGGGGCTAGCTAACTATGGCTACACCTTC
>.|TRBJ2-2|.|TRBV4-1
CASGLIYTGELFF
TGCGCCAGCGGACTTATTTACACCGGGGAGCTGTTTTTT
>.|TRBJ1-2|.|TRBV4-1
CASSQDASGQIYGYTF
TGCGCCAGCAGCCAAGATGCCTCGGGACAAATATATGGCTACACCTTC
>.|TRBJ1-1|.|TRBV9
CASSVGNRVGEAFF
TGTGCCAGCAGCGTAGGTAACAGGGTGGGTGAAGCTTTCTTT
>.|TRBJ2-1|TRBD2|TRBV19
CASSRSRDIGLAGEWQFF
TGTGCCAGTAGTCGGTCCCGGGACATAGGACTAGCGGGAGAATGGCAGTTCTTC
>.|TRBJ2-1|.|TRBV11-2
CASSLAIYNEQFF
TGTGCCAGCAGCTTAGCAATCTACAATGAGCAGTTCTTC
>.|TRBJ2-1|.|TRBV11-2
CASSPNLRVVKNEQFF
TGTGCCAGCAGCCCAAACCTCAGGGTCGTGAAAAATGAGCAGTTCTTC
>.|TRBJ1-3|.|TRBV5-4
CASTNSGSGNTIYF
TGTGCCAGCACCAACTCAGGGTCTGGAAACACCATATATTTT
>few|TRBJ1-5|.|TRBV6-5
CASSYSSGFRPQHF
TGTGCCAGCAGTTACTCTTCCGGGTTTCGGCCCCAGCATTTT
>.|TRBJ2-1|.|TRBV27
CASSTPRRGRYNEQFF
TGTGCCAGCAGTACTCCAAGGCGCGGCAGATACAATGAGCAGTTCTTC
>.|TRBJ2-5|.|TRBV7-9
CASSTMGAGDQETQYF
TGTGCCAGCAGCACCATGGGTGCAGGGGACCAAGAGACCCAGTACTTC
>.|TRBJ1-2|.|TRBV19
CASSPTQNYGYTF
TGTGCCAGTAGTCCCACACAAAACTATGGCTACACCTTC
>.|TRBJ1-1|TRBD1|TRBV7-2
CASSPSAGGTEAFF
TGTGCCAGCAGCCCAAGCGCAGGGGGCACTGAAGCTTTCTTT
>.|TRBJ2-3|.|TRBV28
CASGRTDTQYF
TGTGCCAGCGGCCGCACAGATACGCAGTATTTT
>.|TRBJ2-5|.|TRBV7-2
CASSPRLIETQYF
TGTGCCAGCAGCCCGAGACTAATAGAAACCCAGTACTTC
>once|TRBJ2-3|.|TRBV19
CASSSADTQYF
TGTGCCAGTAGCAGCGCAGATACGCAGTATTTT
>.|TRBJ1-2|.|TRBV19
CASSPGFRDITNYGYTF
TGTGCCAGTAGTCCTGGCTTTAGGGACATAACTAACTATGGCTACACCTTC
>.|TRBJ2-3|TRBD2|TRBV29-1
CSVGGAGVVDTQYF
TGCAGCGTGGGGGGAGCGGGAGTTGTAGATACGCAGTATTTT
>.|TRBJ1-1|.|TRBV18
CASSQIEGNTEAFF
TGTGCCAGCTCGCAGATCGAGGGGAACACTGAAGCTTTCTTT
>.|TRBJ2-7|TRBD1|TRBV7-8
CASSSPTRDRSSYEQYF
TGTGCCAGCAGCTCGCCCACCCGGGACAGGAGCTCCTACGAGCAGTACTTC
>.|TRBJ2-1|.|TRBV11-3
CASSLDGRGHNEQFF
TGTGCCAGCAGCTTAGATGGTCGGGGTCACAATGAGCAGTTCTTC
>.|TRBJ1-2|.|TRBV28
CASSLWEHGYTF
TGTGCCAGCAGTTTATGGGAGCATGGCTACACCTTC